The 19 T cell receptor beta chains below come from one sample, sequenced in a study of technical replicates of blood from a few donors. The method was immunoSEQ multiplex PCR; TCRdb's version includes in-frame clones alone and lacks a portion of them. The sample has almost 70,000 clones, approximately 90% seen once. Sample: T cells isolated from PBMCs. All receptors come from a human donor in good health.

The chain's CDR3 is CASTTRAGGDPGYTF. The DNA for the CDR3 is TGTGCCAGCACCACGAGGGCAGGGGGCGATCCTGGCTACACCTTC. The chain carries TRBV6-1 and TRBJ1-2; 8 bases are a match to TRBD1. The CDR3 sequence is 15 residues long. Per the germline V gene, CDR1 is MNHNS and CDR2 is SASEGT. Trimming at V came to 7 bases and at J to 7 bases, leaving 14 bases not matched to a gene.

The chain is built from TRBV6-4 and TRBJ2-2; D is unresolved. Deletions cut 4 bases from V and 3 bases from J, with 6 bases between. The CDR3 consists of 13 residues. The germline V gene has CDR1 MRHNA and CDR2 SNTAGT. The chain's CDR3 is CASSADYTGELFF. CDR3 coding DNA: TGTGCCAGCAGTGCCGACTACACCGGGGAGCTGTTTTTT.

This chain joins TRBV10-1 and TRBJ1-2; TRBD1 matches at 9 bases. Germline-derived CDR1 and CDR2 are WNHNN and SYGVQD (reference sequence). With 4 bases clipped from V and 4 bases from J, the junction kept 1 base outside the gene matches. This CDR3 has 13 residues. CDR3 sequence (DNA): TGCGCCAGCAGTGTGGACAGGGGCTATGGCTACACCTTC. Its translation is CASSVDRGYGYTF.

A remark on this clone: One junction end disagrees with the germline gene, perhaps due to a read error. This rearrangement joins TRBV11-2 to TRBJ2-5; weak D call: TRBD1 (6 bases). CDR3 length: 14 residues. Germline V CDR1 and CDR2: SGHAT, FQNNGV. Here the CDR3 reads CASSFVIEGETPYF. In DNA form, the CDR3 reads TGTGCCAGCAGCTTTGTGATCGAGGGGGAGACCCCGTACTTC.

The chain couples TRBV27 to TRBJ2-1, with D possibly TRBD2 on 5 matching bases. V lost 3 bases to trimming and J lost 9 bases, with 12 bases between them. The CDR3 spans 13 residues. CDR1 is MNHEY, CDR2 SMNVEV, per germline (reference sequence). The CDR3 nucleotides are TGTGCCAGCAGTTTGGGAAGGACTGGTGAGCAGTTCTTC. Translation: CASSLGRTGEQFF.

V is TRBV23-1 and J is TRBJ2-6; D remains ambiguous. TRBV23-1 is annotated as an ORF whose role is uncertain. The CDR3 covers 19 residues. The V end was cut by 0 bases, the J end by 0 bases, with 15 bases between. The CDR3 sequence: CASSQSALQSPSGANVLTF. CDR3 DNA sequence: TGCGCCAGCAGTCAATCCGCCCTTCAAAGCCCCTCTGGGGCCAACGTCCTGACTTTC.

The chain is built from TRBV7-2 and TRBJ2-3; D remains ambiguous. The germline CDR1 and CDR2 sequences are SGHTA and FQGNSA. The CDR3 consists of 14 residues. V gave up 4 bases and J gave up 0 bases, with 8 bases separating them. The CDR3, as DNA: TGTGCCAGCAGCTCCGGGTATAGCACAGATACGCAGTATTTT. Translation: CASSSGYSTDTQYF.

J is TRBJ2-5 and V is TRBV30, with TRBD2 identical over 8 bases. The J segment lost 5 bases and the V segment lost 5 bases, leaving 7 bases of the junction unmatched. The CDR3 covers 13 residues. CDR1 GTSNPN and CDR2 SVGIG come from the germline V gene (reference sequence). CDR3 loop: CAWAGGQVETQYF. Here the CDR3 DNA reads TGTGCCTGGGCGGGAGGCCAGGTGGAGACCCAGTACTTC.

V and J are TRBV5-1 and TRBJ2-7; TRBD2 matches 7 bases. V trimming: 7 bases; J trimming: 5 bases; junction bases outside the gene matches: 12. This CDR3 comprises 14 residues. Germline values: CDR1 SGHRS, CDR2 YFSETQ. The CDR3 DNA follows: TGCGCCAGCTCCCTCCCGCGGGAGACCCACGAGCAGTACTTC. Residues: CASSLPRETHEQYF.

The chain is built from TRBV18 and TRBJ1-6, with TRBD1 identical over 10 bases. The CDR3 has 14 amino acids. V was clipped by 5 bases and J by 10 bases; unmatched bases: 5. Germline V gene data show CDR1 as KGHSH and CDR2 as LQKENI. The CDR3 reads CASSSDRGNSPLHF. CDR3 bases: TGTGCCAGCTCATCGGACAGGGGGAACTCACCCCTCCACTTT.

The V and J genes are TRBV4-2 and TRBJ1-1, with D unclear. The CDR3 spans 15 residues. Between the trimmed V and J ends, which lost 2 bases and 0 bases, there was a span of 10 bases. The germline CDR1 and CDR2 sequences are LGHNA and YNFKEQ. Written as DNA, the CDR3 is TGTGCCAGCAGCCAATTATGGGCTTTGAACACTGAAGCTTTCTTT. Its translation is CASSQLWALNTEAFF.

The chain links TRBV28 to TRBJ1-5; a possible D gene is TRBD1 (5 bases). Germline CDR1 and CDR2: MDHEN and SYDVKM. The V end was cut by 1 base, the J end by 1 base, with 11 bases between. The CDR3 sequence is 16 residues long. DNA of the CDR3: TGTGCCAGCAGTTTATCCCAGGGTTCGAGCAATCAGCCCCAGCATTTT. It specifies CASSLSQGSSNQPQHF.

The CDR3 sequence: CASSLSGTGANQPQHF. The CDR3, as DNA: TGCGCCAGCAGCCTCTCCGGGACAGGGGCCAATCAGCCCCAGCATTTT. The J gene is TRBJ1-5, the V gene TRBV4-1; 10 nucleotides align to TRBD1. The CDR3 covers 16 residues. Trimming cost V 4 bases and J 3 bases; bases outside gene matches: 6. From germline, CDR1 is MGHRA and CDR2 YSYEKL.

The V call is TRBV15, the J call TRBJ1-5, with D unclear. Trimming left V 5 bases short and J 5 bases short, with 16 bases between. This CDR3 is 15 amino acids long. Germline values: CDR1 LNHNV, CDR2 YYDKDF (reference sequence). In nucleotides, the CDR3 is TGTGCCACCAGCGTTAGGCTGAGGGATTATCAGCCCCAGCATTTT. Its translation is CATSVRLRDYQPQHF.

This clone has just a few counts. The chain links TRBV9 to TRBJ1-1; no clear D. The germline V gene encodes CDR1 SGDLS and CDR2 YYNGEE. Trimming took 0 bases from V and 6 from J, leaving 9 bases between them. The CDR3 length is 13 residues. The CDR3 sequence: CASSVEGVSEAFF. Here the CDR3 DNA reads TGTGCCAGCAGCGTAGAGGGAGTCTCTGAAGCTTTCTTT.

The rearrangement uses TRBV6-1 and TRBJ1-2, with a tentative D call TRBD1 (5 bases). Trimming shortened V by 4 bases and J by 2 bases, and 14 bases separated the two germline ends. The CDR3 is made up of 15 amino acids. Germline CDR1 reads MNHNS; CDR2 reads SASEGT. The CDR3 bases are TGTGCCAGCAGTGTTGAGGCAGGGATGAACTATGGCTACACCTTC. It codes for CASSVEAGMNYGYTF.

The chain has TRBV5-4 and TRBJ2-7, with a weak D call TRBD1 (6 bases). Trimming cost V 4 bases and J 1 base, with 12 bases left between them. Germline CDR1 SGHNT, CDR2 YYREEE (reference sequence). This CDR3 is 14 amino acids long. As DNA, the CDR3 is TGTGCCAGCAGCCACAGGGCGGTTTCCTACGAGCAGTACTTC. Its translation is CASSHRAVSYEQYF. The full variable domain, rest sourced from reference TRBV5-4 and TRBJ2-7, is ETGVTQSPTHLIKTRGQQVTLRCSSQSGHNTVSWYQQALGQGPQFIFQYYREEENGRGNFPPRFSGLQFPNYSSELNVNALELDDSALYLCASSHRAVSYEQYFGPGTRLTVT.

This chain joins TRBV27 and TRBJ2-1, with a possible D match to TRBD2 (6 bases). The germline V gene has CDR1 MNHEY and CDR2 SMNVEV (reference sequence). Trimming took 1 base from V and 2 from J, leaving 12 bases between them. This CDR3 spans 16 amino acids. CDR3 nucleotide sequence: TGTGCCAGCAGTTTATTTCGGGAGTCCCCCTACAATGAGCAGTTCTTC. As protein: CASSLFRESPYNEQFF.

The CDR3: CASRAPGQGPHEQYF. CDR3 DNA: TGTGCCAGCAGAGCGCCGGGACAGGGTCCCCACGAGCAGTACTTC. The rearrangement links TRBV6-5 to TRBJ2-7; 9 bases line up with TRBD1. V trimming: 6 bases; J trimming: 5 bases; junction bases outside the gene matches: 11. The CDR3 contains 15 residues. In germline, CDR1 is MNHEY, CDR2 SVGAGI.